This TCR beta chain is from a study of blood T cell repertoires in COVID-19. The data were produced by immunoSEQ multiplex PCR, yet TCRdb's version contains in-frame clones alone and is incomplete. The sample has 75,000 to 95,000 clones; more than 65% are singletons. With V trimmed by 4 bases and J by 0 bases, 2 bases remained unmatched. CDR1 and CDR2 from the germline V gene are MNHNY and SVGAGI (reference sequence). This CDR3 contains 16 residues. The chain has TRBV6-6 and TRBJ2-1, with TRBD2 identical over 11 bases. The sample taken for sequencing was peripheral blood. The sequence came from a man aged 60 to 75 with acute or convalescent COVID-19. The CDR3 DNA sequence: TGTGCCAGCAGTTTAGCGGGGGGGAGCTCCTACAATGAGCAGTTCTTC. The encoded protein is CASSLAGGSSYNEQFF.